The 6 T cell receptor beta chains presented below share a single source sample, sequenced in a study of vaccination effects on CD4 cells after COVID-19. Before sequencing, viral peptide pools were used by the ViraFEST assay to expand antigen-specific CD4+ T cells. At the end of roughly ten days of culture, CD4+ T cells were isolated. Their specific antigens are unknown. Sequenced by immunoSEQ multiplex PCR; TCRdb stores in-frame clones only, minus some. In the table there are 50,000 to 65,000 clones, 75% to 90% of which are singletons. The sequencing used CD4+ T cells from PBMCs cultured with HCoV-229E spike peptides, collected before COVID-19 vaccination. The receptor set was obtained from a human donor who received a COVID-19 vaccine.

The chain combines TRBV5-1 with TRBJ2-2; D not certain. This CDR3 is 14 amino acids long. The V end lost 0 bases, the J end lost 2 bases, and 5 bases lay between the germline ends. Germline V gene lookup returns CDR1 SGHRS and CDR2 YFSETQ. CDR3 region: CASSLGANTGELFF. CDR3 in DNA: TGCGCCAGCAGCTTGGGAGCTAACACCGGGGAGCTGTTTTTT. Drawing the rest from reference TRBV5-1 and TRBJ2-2, the complete variable domain is KAGVTQTPRYLIKTRGQQVTLSCSPISGHRSVSWYQQTPGQGLQFLFEYFSETQRNKGNFPGRFSGRQFSNSRSEMNVSTLELGDSALYLCASSLGANTGELFFGEGSRLTVL.

V usage is TRBV28 and J usage is TRBJ1-5; D is unclear. Germline CDR1 is MDHEN and CDR2 is SYDVKM. The CDR3 has 12 residues. V was pared by 6 bases and J by 4 bases, with 7 bases between. CDR3 coding DNA: TGTGCCAGCAGAGACGGAAATCAGCCCCAGCATTTT. Protein product: CASRDGNQPQHF.

The CDR3 is CASSLLWTGGNEQFF. Written as DNA, the CDR3 is TGTGCCAGCAGCTTACTATGGACAGGGGGCAATGAGCAGTTCTTC. This chain uses TRBV7-2 with TRBJ2-1; TRBD1 agrees at 10 bases. CDR3 size: 15 residues. Germline assignment: CDR1 SGHTA and CDR2 FQGNSA. V was pared by 2 bases and J by 6 bases, with 4 bases of the junction left unmatched.

The chain uses TRBV5-1 and TRBJ1-2; D may be TRBD1 (6 bases). There are 13 residues in the CDR3. Per the germline V gene, CDR1 is SGHRS and CDR2 is YFSETQ. V was pared by 4 bases and J by 3 bases, with 10 bases between. This chain's CDR3 is CASSRDTDYGYTF. The DNA of the CDR3 is TGCGCCAGCAGCCGGGACACGGACTATGGCTACACCTTC.

The chain couples TRBV5-4 to TRBJ1-2; perhaps TRBD1 as D (5 bases). Germline CDR1 is SGHNT and CDR2 is YYREEE (reference sequence). CDR3 length equals 13 residues. V was pared by 6 bases and J by 0 bases, with 9 bases between. CDR3 bases: TGTGCCAGCACGCGGGGCACTAACTATGGCTACACCTTC. It yields the protein CASTRGTNYGYTF.

The J gene is TRBJ1-2, the V gene TRBV18; 7 nucleotides agree with TRBD1. The CDR3 sequence is 13 residues long. The V and J ends lost 4 bases and 8 bases, in that order; junction bases with no gene match: 7. From germline, CDR1 is KGHSH and CDR2 LQKENI. Here the CDR3 reads CASSQQTGEGYTF. CDR3 nucleotide sequence: TGTGCCAGCTCACAGCAAACAGGGGAGGGCTACACCTTC.